This T cell receptor beta chain was found in a study of CD8+CD57+ T cells in acquired aplastic anemia. Study at large: Sorted CD4+ and CD8+ cells yielded DNA averaging around 3.2 ug. Study-wide points: The CD8+ Simpson's diversity of patients and controls was not significantly different.

Remarks on this clonotype: Its antigen is unidentified.

The template used for profiling TCR beta VDJ and CDR3 was genomic DNA. TCRdb recomputed calls from the reads with MiXCR, one row per CDR3 protein. The table has about 180,000 distinct CDR3 sequences, 47% seen once. Patients who underwent sequencing had shown CD8+CD57+ cell expansion by flow cytometry. Every patient was diagnosed with severe acquired aplastic anemia. There are 15 residues in the CDR3. Trimming pared 3 bases from V and 6 bases from J, leaving 17 bases between. CDR1 and CDR2 from the germline V gene are LNHNV and YYDKDF (reference sequence). The sequencing input was sorted CD4+, CD8+, or CD8+CD57+ T cells (not recorded which) from PBMCs. This sequence originates from a human donor with aplastic anemia. The chain links TRBV15 to TRBJ1-1, with D perhaps TRBD1 (6 bases). The CDR3 sequence is CATSSSGDRLAEAFF. The CDR3 DNA reads as TGTGCCACCAGCAGCTCAGGGGATCGCTTGGCTGAAGCTTTCTTT. The entire variable domain, with the rest obtained from reference TRBV15 and TRBJ1-1, is as follows: DAMVIQNPRYQVTQFGKPVTLSCSQTLNHNVMYWYQQKSSQAPKLLFHYYDKDFNNEADTPDNFQSRRPNTSFCFLDIRSPGLGDTAMYLCATSSSGDRLAEAFFGQGTRLTVV.